The 26 T cell receptor beta chains below come from one sample, sequenced in a study of blood T cell repertoires in COVID-19. TCRdb's table, derived via immunoSEQ multiplex PCR, lists solely in-frame clones and lacks some. Here the sample spans some 210,000 clones, approximately 89% being singletons. The sample was peripheral blood. The receptors were gathered from a woman aged 40 to 50 with acute or convalescent COVID-19.

As to this clone: Mismatch with germline at one junction end may stem from a read error. This chain uses TRBV2 with TRBJ2-4; TRBD1 agrees at 8 bases. This CDR3 is built from 11 residues. Germline CDR1 is SNHLY and CDR2 is FYNNEI. Written as DNA, the CDR3 is TGTGCCAGCAGCGCATTGGACAGGGTAAACTTC. Protein sequence: CASSALDRVNF.

V and J are TRBV21-1 and TRBJ1-1; TRBD1, the table's D call, was not compared with the DNA. TRBV21-1 is described as a pseudogene. The CDR3 consists of 17 residues. CDR3 sequence (DNA): TGTGCCAGCAGGGTTGGCAGGGTACGGTTCATGAACACTGAAGCTTTCTTT. Translating it yields CASRVGRVRFMNTEAFF.

The chain employs TRBV2 and TRBJ2-1; TRBD1 matches at 8 bases. The CDR3 runs 13 residues. Losses at the gene ends were 5 bases for V and 5 bases for J; bases not matched to a gene: 2. The germline V gene encodes CDR1 SNHLY and CDR2 FYNNEI. CDR3 protein: CASSWDRNNEQFF. The CDR3 region has the DNA TGTGCCAGCAGTTGGGACAGGAACAATGAGCAGTTCTTC.

The V and J genes are TRBV2 and TRBJ2-1; a possible D gene is TRBD1 (5 bases). V lost 3 bases, J lost 8 bases, and 14 bases lay in between. Looked up from germline, CDR1 is SNHLY and CDR2 is FYNNEI. The CDR3 length is 14 residues. The DNA for the CDR3 is TGTGCCAGCAGTGAGACAACAGGTCCCCATGAGCAGTTCTTC. Translation gives CASSETTGPHEQFF.

The chain couples TRBV3-1 (or the pseudogene TRBV3-2) to TRBJ2-2; D remains ambiguous. Per the germline V gene, CDR1 is LGHDT and CDR2 is YNNKEL (reference sequence). The CDR3 has 12 residues. The V end lost 6 bases, the J end lost 7 bases, and 9 bases lay between the germline ends. CDR3 sequence: CASSRSSGELFF. Written as DNA, the CDR3 is TGTGCCAGCAGTCGTAGCAGCGGGGAGCTGTTTTTT.

The CDR3 region is CASSSPGLSLNEQFF. CDR3 nucleotides: TGTGCCAGCAGCTCCCCGGGACTTTCATTAAATGAGCAGTTCTTC. V is TRBV7-9 and J is TRBJ2-1; a weak D match, TRBD2 (6 bases). This CDR3 is built from 15 residues. Germline assignment: CDR1 SEHNR and CDR2 FQNEAQ (reference sequence). V was shortened by 4 bases and J by 7 bases, with 17 bases between the two germline ends. Full variable domain (rest looked up from reference TRBV7-9 and TRBJ2-1): DTGVSQNPRHKITKRGQNVTFRCDPISEHNRLYWYRQTLGQGPEFLTYFQNEAQLEKSRLLSDRFSAERPKGSFSTLEIQRTEQGDSAMYLCASSSPGLSLNEQFFGPGTRLTVL.

The chain carries TRBV2 and TRBJ2-1; D perhaps matches TRBD2 (5 bases). CDR1 is SNHLY, CDR2 FYNNEI, per germline. The length of the CDR3 is 12 residues. V was pared by 8 bases and J by 8 bases, with 13 bases between. CDR3 sequence (DNA): TGTGCCAGCGGAGGACTTGTGTATGAGCAGTTCTTC. Protein product: CASGGLVYEQFF.

The chain couples TRBV2 to TRBJ2-5; D possibly corresponds to TRBD1 (6 bases). CDR3 size: 14 residues. Trimming cost V 5 bases and J 4 bases, with 14 bases left between them. Germline CDR1 is SNHLY and CDR2 is FYNNEI. The CDR3: CASSKTGWAETQYF. CDR3 bases: TGTGCCAGCAGTAAGACAGGTTGGGCAGAGACCCAGTACTTC.

The chain couples TRBV4-1 to TRBJ2-6, with 7 bases aligning to TRBD2. Trimming cost V 2 bases and J 0 bases; bases outside gene matches: 10. Germline V CDR1 and CDR2: MGHRA, YSYEKL. The CDR3 covers 19 residues. The CDR3 bases are TGCGCCAGCAGCCAAAGGCTAGCGGATTCTTACTCTGGGGCCAACGTCCTGACTTTC. This translates into CASSQRLADSYSGANVLTF.

The rearrangement joins TRBV7-8 to TRBJ2-2, with 8 bases aligning to TRBD2. Germline CDR1 SGHVS, CDR2 FQNEAQ. Trimming removed 0 bases from V and 3 bases from J; junction bases left unmatched: 9. The CDR3 runs to 18 residues. This CDR3 reads CASSLAEDGGADTGELFF. CDR3 bases: TGTGCCAGCAGCTTAGCGGAGGACGGGGGGGCGGACACCGGGGAGCTGTTTTTT. Full variable domain (outside the CDR3, taken from reference TRBV7-8 and TRBJ2-2): GAGVSQSPRYKVAKRGQDVALRCDPISGHVSLFWYQQALGQGPEFLTYFQNEAQLDKSGLPSDRFFAERPEGSVSTLKIQRTQQEDSAVYLCASSLAEDGGADTGELFFGEGSRLTVL.

This chain links TRBV2 with TRBJ1-2; tentative D call: TRBD1 (6 bases). Germline V gene data show CDR1 as SNHLY and CDR2 as FYNNEI. The CDR3 length is 15 residues. V gave up 7 bases and J gave up 4 bases, with 19 bases separating them. The CDR3 nucleotides are TGTGCCAGCATGATTTCAGGGGTCTCCTCCTATGGCTACACCTTC. Translation gives CASMISGVSSYGYTF.

The rearrangement uses TRBV3-1 (or the pseudogene TRBV3-2) and TRBJ2-1, with D unclear. Germline V gives CDR1 LGHDT, CDR2 YNNKEL (reference sequence). V lost 0 bases, J lost 7 bases, and 7 bases lay in between. The CDR3 contains 13 residues. CDR3 protein: CASSQDLGNEQFF. The CDR3 DNA reads TGTGCCAGCAGCCAAGACCTAGGAAATGAGCAGTTCTTC.

With respect to this clone: Other DNA sequences from this sample encode an identical CDR3 as well. This rearrangement joins TRBV18 to TRBJ1-3, with D possibly TRBD1 on 6 matching bases. The CDR3 has 15 residues. From germline, CDR1 is KGHSH and CDR2 LQKENI. V lost 3 bases and J 4 bases, leaving 13 bases between the germline ends. The CDR3 nucleotides are TGTGCCAGCTCACCCCCTGCGGGGGCCGGAAACACCATATATTTT. Translated, it gives CASSPPAGAGNTIYF.

V and J are TRBV10-3 and TRBJ2-7, with 12 nucleotides matching TRBD2. After removal of 5 bases from V and 3 bases from J, the junction contained 5 bases not matched to a gene. The CDR3 runs to 15 residues. The germline V gene encodes CDR1 ENHRY and CDR2 SYGVKD. CDR3 sequence: CAISSSGGAFYEQYV. CDR3 DNA: TGTGCCATCAGTTCTAGCGGGGGGGCTTTCTACGAGCAGTACGTC.

The V call is TRBV11-3, the J call TRBJ2-2; D is undetermined. V shed 4 bases and J shed 5 bases, with 8 bases lying between them. The germline V gene encodes CDR1 SGHNT and CDR2 YENEEA. The CDR3 is 13 amino acids. CDR3 nucleotide sequence: TGTGCCAGCAGCTATGGAGTGACCGGGGAGCTGTTTTTT. Translating it yields CASSYGVTGELFF.

This rearrangement joins TRBV15 to TRBJ2-3; 10 positions match TRBD2. J was trimmed by 6 bases and V by 0 bases; bases with no gene match: 15. The length of the CDR3 is 19 residues. Germline CDR1 reads LNHNV; CDR2 reads YYDKDF (reference sequence). The CDR3 DNA follows: TGTGCCACCAGCAGAGATAGGCGGGGGAGCGGGGGGGCCACTGATACGCAGTATTTT. Translated: CATSRDRRGSGGATDTQYF.

The V and J genes are TRBV9 and TRBJ2-5, with D hard to call. The CDR3 covers 16 residues. Looked up from germline, CDR1 is SGDLS and CDR2 is YYNGEE. V lost 4 bases and J lost 1, with 17 bases in between. For the CDR3, the DNA is TGTGCCAGCAGCCCTCCTTCGTCAGGCATCCAAGAGACCCAGTACTTC. This sequence encodes CASSPPSSGIQETQYF.

The V and J genes are TRBV25-1 and TRBJ1-3; maybe TRBD1 (5 bases). CDR1 is MGHDK, CDR2 SYGVNS, per germline. This CDR3 is 16 amino acids long. V was clipped by 1 base and J by 2 bases, with 12 bases between them. The CDR3 is CASSEWEGVAGNTIYF. CDR3 nucleotide sequence: TGTGCCAGCAGTGAATGGGAAGGGGTGGCTGGAAACACCATATATTTT.

The V gene is TRBV29-1, the J gene TRBJ1-1; D not resolved. CDR1 SQVTM and CDR2 ANQGSEA come from the germline V gene. V lost 8 bases and J lost 0, with 16 bases in between. The CDR3 is 14 amino acids. The CDR3 is CSFRGSGMNTEAFF. As DNA, the CDR3 is TGCAGCTTCCGCGGGTCAGGCATGAACACTGAAGCTTTCTTT.

The V gene is TRBV27, the J gene TRBJ1-2; D perhaps matches TRBD1 (5 bases). Looked up from germline, CDR1 is MNHEY and CDR2 is SMNVEV (reference sequence). This CDR3 region has 9 residues. The V and J ends lost 5 bases and 14 bases respectively, with 9 bases between them. CDR3 sequence (DNA): TGTGCCAGCAGTGGGGCTGAAACCTTC. Translating it yields CASSGAETF.

V usage is TRBV6-1 and J usage is TRBJ2-7, with D possibly matching TRBD2 (6 bases). V lost 0 bases and J 6 bases, leaving 12 bases between the germline ends. CDR1 MNHNS and CDR2 SASEGT come from the germline V gene. CDR3 size: 14 residues. CDR3 bases: TGTGCCAGCAGTGAAGCCGGTGGAGGGACCGAGCAGTACGTC. Its translation: CASSEAGGGTEQYV.

The rearrangement uses TRBV25-1 and TRBJ1-5; 9 nucleotides align to TRBD1. Trimming cost V 2 bases and J 6 bases; bases outside gene matches: 5. The CDR3 is 15 residues long. Germline loops: CDR1 MGHDK, CDR2 SYGVNS. CDR3 sequence: CASSEGDRDFQPQHF. CDR3 coding DNA: TGTGCCAGCAGTGAAGGGGACAGGGATTTTCAGCCCCAGCATTTT.

This clone came up once. The chain joins TRBV5-5 to TRBJ2-5; no firm D call. CDR1 and CDR2 (germline): SGHKS, YYEKEE (reference sequence). The CDR3 extends over 12 amino acids. V lost 5 bases and J lost 1, with 6 bases in between. The CDR3 coding sequence is TGTGCCAGCAGGGCTGTCCAAGAGACCCAGTACTTC. It yields the protein CASRAVQETQYF.

V usage is TRBV7-6 and J usage is TRBJ2-5, with D hard to call. The germline V gene has CDR1 SGHVS and CDR2 FNYEAQ. Trimming removed 1 base from V and 3 bases from J, with 12 bases in between. The CDR3 loop spans 15 amino acids. The CDR3 DNA reads TGTGCCAGCAGCTTAGGGTGGTCTAGAAAAGAGACCCAGTACTTC. This encodes CASSLGWSRKETQYF.

This chain uses TRBV9 with TRBJ1-1, with D possibly TRBD1 on 6 matching bases. V was shortened by 8 bases and J by 0 bases, with 11 bases between the two germline ends. This CDR3 has 13 residues. Germline V gene sequence: CDR1 SGDLS, CDR2 YYNGEE. CDR3 residues: CASSQGLNTEAFF. DNA for the CDR3: TGTGCCAGTTCACAGGGTCTGAACACTGAAGCTTTCTTT.

The chain couples TRBV2 to TRBJ2-1; D may be TRBD1 (5 bases). V lost 4 bases and J lost 4, with 17 bases in between. CDR1 and CDR2 from the germline V gene are SNHLY and FYNNEI. This CDR3 is built from 16 residues. The CDR3 nucleotides read TGTGCCAGCAGTGTGCGCAGGGCCTGGGTATACAATGAGCAGTTCTTC. Amino acid sequence: CASSVRRAWVYNEQFF. Looking up the rest from reference TRBV2 and TRBJ2-1 gives the full variable domain: EPEVTQTPSHQVTQMGQEVILRCVPISNHLYFYWYRQILGQKVEFLVSFYNNEISEKSEIFDDQFSVERPDGSNFTLKIRSTKLEDSAMYFCASSVRRAWVYNEQFFGPGTRLTVL.